The following is a TCR beta chain sequence with its context. The junction and the germline gene differ at one end; a read error may be behind it. The CDR3 consists of 14 residues. CDR1 and CDR2 (germline): SEHNR, FQNEAQ (reference sequence). This entry belongs to a study of blood T cell repertoires in COVID-19. About the study: Sources were T cells, B-cell-depleted T cells, or PBMCs; the material itself was cDNA or gDNA.

Profiling relied on immunoSEQ multiplex PCR, and the TCRdb table lists in-frame clones only, not all of them. The sample has 60,000 or so clones; roughly 80% are singletons. Sample: peripheral blood. The chain uses TRBV7-9 and TRBJ1-1; D is unresolved. The sequence came from a man aged 55 to 70 with acute or convalescent COVID-19. CDR3 amino acids: CASGLLSGNTEAFF. DNA of the CDR3: TGTGCCAGCGGCTTATTATCGGGGAACACTGAAGCTTTCTTT.